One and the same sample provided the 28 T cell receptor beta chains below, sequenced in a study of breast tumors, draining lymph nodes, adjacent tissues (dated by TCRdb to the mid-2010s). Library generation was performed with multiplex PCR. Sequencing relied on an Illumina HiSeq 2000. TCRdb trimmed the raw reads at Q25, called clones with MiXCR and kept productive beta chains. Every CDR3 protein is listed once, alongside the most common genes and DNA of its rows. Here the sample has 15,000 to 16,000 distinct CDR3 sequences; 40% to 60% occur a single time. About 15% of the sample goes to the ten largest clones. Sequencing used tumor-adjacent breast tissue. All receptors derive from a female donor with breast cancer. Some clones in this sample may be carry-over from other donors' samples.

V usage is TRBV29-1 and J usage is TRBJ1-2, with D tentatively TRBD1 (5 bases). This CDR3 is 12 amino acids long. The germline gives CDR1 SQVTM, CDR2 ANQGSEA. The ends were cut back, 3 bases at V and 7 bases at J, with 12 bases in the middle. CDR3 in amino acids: CSVEAGSGGYTF. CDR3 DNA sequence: TGCAGCGTTGAGGCAGGGAGTGGTGGCTACACCTTC. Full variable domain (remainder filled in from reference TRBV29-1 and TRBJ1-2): SAVISQKPSRDICQRGTSLTIQCQVDSQVTMMFWYRQQPGQSLTLIATANQGSEATYESGFVIDKFPISRPNLTFSTLTVSNMSPEDSSIYLCSVEAGSGGYTFGSGTRLTVV.

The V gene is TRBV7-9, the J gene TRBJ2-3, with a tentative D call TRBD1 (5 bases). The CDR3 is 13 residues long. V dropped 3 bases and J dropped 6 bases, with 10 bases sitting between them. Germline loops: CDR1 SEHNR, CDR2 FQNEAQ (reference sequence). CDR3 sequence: CASSFLGRDTQYF. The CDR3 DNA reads TGTGCCAGCAGCTTTCTGGGGCGGGATACGCAGTATTTT.

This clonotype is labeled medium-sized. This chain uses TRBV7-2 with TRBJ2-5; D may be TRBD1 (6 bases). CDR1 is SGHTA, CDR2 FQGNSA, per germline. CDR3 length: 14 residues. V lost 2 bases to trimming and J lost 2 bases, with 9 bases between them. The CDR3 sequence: CASSLTRGQETQYF. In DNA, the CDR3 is TGTGCCAGCAGCTTAACCAGGGGTCAAGAGACCCAGTACTTC.

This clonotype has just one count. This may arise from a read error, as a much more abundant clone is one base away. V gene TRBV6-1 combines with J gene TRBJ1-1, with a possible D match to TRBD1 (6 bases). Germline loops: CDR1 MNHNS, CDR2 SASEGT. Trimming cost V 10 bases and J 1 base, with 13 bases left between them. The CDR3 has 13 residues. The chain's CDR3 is CATKPGANTEAFF. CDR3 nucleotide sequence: TGTGCCACCAAGCCAGGGGCGAACACTGAAGCTTTCTTT.

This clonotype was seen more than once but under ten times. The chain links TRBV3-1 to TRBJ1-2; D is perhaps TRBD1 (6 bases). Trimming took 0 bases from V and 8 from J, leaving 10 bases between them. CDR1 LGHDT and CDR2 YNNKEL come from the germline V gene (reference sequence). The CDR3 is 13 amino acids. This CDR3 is CASSQEQGRGYTF. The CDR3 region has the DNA TGTGCCAGCAGCCAAGAACAGGGCAGGGGCTACACCTTC.

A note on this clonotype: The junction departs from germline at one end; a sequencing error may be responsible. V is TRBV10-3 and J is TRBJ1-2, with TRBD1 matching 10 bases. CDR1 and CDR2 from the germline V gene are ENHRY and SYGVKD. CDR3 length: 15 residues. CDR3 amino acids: CAISGTPDRGPGYSF. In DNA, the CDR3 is TGTGCCATCAGCGGGACGCCCGACAGGGGGCCTGGCTACTCCTTC.

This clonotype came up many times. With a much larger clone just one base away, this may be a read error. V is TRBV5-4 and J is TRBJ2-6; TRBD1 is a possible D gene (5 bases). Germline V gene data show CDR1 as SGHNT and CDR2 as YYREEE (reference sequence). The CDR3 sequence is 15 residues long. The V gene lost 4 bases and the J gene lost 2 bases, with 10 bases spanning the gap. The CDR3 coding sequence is TGTGCCAGCAGCACAGGTCTCGCTGGGGCCAACGTCCTGACTTTC. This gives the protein CASSTGLAGANVLTF.

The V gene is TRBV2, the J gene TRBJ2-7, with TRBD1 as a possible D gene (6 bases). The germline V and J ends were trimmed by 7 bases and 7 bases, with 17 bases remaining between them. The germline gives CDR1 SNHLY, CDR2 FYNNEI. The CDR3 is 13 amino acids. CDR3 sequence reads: CASTRDIPREQYF. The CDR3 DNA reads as TGTGCCAGCACTCGGGACATCCCTCGTGAGCAGTACTTC.

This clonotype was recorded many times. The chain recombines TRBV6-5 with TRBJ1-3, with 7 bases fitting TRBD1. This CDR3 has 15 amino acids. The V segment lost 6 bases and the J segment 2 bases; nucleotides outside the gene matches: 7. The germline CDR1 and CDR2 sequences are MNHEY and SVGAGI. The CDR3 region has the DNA TGTGCCAGCAGCAGGGGACAGTACACTGGAAACACCATATATTTT. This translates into CASSRGQYTGNTIYF.

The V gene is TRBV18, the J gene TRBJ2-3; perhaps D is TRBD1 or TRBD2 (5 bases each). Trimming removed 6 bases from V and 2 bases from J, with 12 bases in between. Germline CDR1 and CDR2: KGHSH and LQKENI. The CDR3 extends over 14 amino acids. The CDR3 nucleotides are TGTGCCAGCTCGCTGGGACCCATCACAGATACGCAGTATTTT. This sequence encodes CASSLGPITDTQYF.

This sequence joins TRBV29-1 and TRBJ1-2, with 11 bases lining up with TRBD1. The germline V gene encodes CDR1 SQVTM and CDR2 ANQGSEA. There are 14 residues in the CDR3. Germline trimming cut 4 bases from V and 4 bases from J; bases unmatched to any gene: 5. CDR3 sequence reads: CSVVDRGRTYGYTF. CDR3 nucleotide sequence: TGCAGCGTTGTGGACAGGGGGCGCACCTATGGCTACACCTTC.

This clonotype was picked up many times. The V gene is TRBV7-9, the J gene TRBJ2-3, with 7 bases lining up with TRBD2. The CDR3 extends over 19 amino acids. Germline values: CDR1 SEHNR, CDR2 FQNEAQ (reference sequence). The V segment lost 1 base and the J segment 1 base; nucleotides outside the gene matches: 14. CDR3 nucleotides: TGTGCCAGCAGCTTAGGACAGTTCGTTAGCGGGTTCCGCACAGATACGCAGTATTTT. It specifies CASSLGQFVSGFRTDTQYF.

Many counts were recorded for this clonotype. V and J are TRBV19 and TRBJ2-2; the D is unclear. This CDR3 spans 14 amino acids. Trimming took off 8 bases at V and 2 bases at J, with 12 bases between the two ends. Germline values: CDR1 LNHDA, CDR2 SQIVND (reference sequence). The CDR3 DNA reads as TGTGCCAGTGAGGTCTGGGCAAACACCGGGGAGCTGTTTTTT. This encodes CASEVWANTGELFF.

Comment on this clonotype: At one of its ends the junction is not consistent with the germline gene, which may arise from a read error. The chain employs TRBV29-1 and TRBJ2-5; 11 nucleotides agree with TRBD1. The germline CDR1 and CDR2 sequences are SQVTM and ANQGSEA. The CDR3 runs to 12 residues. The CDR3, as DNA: TGCAGCGTCTCCCGGGACAGGGGGACCCGGTACTTC. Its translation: CSVSRDRGTRYF. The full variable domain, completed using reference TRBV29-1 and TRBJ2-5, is SAVISQKPSRDICQRGTSLTIQCQVDSQVTMMFWYRQQPGQSLTLIATANQGSEATYESGFVIDKFPISRPNLTFSTLTVSNMSPEDSSIYLCSVSRDRGTRYFGPGTRLLVL.

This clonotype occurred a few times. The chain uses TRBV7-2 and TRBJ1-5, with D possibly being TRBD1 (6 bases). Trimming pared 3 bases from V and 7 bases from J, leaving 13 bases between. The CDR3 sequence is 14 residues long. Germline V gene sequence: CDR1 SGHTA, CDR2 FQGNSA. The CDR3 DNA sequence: TGTGCCAGCAGCTTGGGACATCGGGGACAGCCCCAGCATTTT. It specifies CASSLGHRGQPQHF. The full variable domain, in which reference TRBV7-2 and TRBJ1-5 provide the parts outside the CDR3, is GAGVSQSPSNKVTEKGKDVELRCDPISGHTALYWYRQSLGQGLEFLIYFQGNSAPDKSGLPSDRFSAERTGGSVSTLTIQRTQQEDSAVYLCASSLGHRGQPQHFGDGTRLSIL.

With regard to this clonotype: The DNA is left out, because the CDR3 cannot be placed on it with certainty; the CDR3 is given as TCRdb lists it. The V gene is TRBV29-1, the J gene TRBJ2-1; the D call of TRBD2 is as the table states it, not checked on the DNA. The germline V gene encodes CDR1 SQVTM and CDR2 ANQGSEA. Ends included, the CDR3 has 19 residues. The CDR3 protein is CSVGDSRRYTFGSGTSRFF.

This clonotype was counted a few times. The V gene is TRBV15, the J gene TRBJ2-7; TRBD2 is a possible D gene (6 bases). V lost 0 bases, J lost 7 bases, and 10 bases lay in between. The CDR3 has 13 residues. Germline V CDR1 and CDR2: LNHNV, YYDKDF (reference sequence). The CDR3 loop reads CATSRDQEGEQYF. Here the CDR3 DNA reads TGTGCCACCAGCAGAGATCAGGAGGGGGAGCAGTACTTC. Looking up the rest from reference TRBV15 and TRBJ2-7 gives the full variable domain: DAMVIQNPRYQVTQFGKPVTLSCSQTLNHNVMYWYQQKSSQAPKLLFHYYDKDFNNEADTPDNFQSRRPNTSFCFLDIRSPGLGDTAMYLCATSRDQEGEQYFGPGTRLTVT.

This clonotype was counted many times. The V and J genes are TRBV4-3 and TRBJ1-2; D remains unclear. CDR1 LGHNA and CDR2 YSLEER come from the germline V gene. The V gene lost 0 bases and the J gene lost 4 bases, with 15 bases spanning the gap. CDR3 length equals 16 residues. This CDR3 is CASSQEYQAKVYGYTF. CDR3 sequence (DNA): TGCGCCAGCAGCCAAGAATACCAGGCCAAAGTCTATGGCTACACCTTC.

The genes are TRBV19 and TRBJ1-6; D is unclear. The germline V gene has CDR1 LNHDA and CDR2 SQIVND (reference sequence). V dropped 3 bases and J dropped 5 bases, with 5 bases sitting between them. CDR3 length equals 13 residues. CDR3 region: CASSIVHNSPLHF. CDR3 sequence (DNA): TGTGCCAGTAGTATCGTCCATAATTCACCCCTCCACTTT.

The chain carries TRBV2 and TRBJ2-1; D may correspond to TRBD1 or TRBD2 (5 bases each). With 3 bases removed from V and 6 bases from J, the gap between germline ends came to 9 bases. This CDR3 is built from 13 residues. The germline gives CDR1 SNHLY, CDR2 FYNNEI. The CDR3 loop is CASSERGGNEQFF. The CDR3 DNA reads TGTGCCAGCAGTGAGCGTGGGGGCAATGAGCAGTTCTTC.

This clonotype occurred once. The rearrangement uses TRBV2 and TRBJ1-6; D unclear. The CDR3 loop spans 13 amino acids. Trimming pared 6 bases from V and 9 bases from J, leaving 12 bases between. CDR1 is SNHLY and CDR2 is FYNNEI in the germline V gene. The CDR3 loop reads CASRSGSFSPLHF. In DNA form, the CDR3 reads TGTGCCAGCAGGTCTGGGTCGTTTTCACCCCTCCACTTT.

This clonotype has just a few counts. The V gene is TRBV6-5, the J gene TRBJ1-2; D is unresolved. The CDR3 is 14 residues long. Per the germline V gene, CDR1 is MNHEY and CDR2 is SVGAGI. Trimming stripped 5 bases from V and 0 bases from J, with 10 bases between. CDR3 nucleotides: TGTGCCAGCAGTCTCCGGGAGACTAACTATGGCTACACCTTC. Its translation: CASSLRETNYGYTF.

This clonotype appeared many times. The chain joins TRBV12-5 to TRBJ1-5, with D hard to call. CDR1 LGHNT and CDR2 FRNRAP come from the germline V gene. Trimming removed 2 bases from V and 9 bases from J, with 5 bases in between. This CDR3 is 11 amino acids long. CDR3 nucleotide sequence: TGTGCTAGTGGTTTGCGGTTGCCCCAGCATTTT. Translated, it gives CASGLRLPQHF.

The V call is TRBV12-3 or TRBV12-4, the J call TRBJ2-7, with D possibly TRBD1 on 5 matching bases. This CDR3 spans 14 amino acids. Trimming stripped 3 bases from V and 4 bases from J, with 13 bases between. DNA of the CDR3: TGTGCCAGCAGTTTGGTGACAGCCGGATACGAGCAGTACTTC. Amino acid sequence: CASSLVTAGYEQYF.

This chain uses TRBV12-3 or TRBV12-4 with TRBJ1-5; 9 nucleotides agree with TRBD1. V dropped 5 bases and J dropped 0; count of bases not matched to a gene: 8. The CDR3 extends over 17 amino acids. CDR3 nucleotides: TGTGCCAGCAGTGACACCGGGACAGGGCATAGCAATCAGCCCCAGCATTTT. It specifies CASSDTGTGHSNQPQHF.

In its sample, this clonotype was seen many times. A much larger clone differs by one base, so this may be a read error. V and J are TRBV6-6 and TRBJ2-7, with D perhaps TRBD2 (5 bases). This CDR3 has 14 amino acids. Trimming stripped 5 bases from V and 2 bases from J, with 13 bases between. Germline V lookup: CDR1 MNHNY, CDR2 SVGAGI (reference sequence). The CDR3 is CASSPSASPYEQYF. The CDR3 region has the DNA TGTGCCAGCAGTCCCTCCGCTAGCCCCTACGAGCAGTACTTC.

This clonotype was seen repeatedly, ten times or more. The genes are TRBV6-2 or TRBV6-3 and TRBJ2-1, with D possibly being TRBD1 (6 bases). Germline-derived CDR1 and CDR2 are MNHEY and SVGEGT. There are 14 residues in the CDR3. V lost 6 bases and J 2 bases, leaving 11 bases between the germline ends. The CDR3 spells CASRQGSTYNEQFF. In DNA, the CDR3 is TGTGCCAGCAGACAGGGTTCAACCTACAATGAGCAGTTCTTC.

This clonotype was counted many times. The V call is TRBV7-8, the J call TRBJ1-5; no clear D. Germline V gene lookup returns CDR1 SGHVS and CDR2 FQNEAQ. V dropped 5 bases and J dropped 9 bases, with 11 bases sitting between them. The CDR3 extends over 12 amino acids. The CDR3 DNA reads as TGTGCCAGCAGCCTGCCCGAACGGCCCCAGCATTTT. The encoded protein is CASSLPERPQHF.